These 27 T cell receptor beta chains originate from one sample sequenced in a study of T-cell reconstitution after alpha-beta-depleted transplantation in children (TCRdb year 2016). Preparation of the library involved PCR. The instrument was an Illumina HiSeq 2500. To normalize quantification of the TCRbeta repertoire, the TCR libraries were built with molecular barcoding that relied on unique molecular identifiers. TCRdb reworked the public reads: Q25 trimming with fastp, MiXCR clone assembly, productive beta chains retained. All rows with the same CDR3 protein become a single entry with the most common DNA and genes. A total of hundreds of thousands of distinct CDR3 sequences appear in this sample, roughly 15% of them only once. In total, the top ten clones hold around 0.96% of the sample. Material: PBMCs from the stem cell graft donor, obtained from the stem cell graft. The receptor source for this set is a human donor who donated a stem cell graft to a child with acute myeloid leukemia.

V is TRBV5-1 and J is TRBJ1-2; D ambiguous. V lost 1 base, J lost 6 bases, and 7 bases lay in between. CDR1 and CDR2 from the germline V gene are SGHRS and YFSETQ. The CDR3 spans 12 residues. The CDR3, as DNA: TGCGCCAGCAGCTTGACAGAGGATGGCTACACCTTC. Its translation is CASSLTEDGYTF. The whole variable domain, filled in from reference TRBV5-1 and TRBJ1-2, reads KAGVTQTPRYLIKTRGQQVTLSCSPISGHRSVSWYQQTPGQGLQFLFEYFSETQRNKGNFPGRFSGRQFSNSRSEMNVSTLELGDSALYLCASSLTEDGYTFGSGTRLTVV.

V gene TRBV6-2 or TRBV6-3 combines with J gene TRBJ1-1; D gene uncertain. Deletions cut 10 bases from V and 10 bases from J, with 16 bases between. Per germline, CDR1 MNHEY and CDR2 SVGEGT. The length of the CDR3 is 11 residues. CDR3 loop: CATSPRGRAFF. CDR3 nucleotide sequence: TGTGCCACCTCCCCGCGGGGTCGAGCTTTCTTT.

Only a few counts were recorded for this clonotype. Germline and junction disagree at one end, which may indicate a read error. The rearrangement links TRBV6-1 to TRBJ1-2, with D possibly TRBD1 on 5 matching bases. Germline V gene sequence: CDR1 MNHNS, CDR2 SASEGT. The CDR3 covers 15 residues. For the CDR3, the DNA is TGTGCCAGCAGAGAAGGAGGTGGGGCACGCCATGGCTACACCTTC. Its translation is CASREGGGARHGYTF.

The chain is built from TRBV10-3 and TRBJ1-5, with D possibly being TRBD1 (6 bases). V lost 7 bases, J lost 3 bases, and 10 bases lay in between. The CDR3 totals 13 residues. Looked up from germline, CDR1 is ENHRY and CDR2 is SYGVKD. CDR3 protein: CAINRDFNQPQHF. The CDR3 DNA follows: TGTGCCATCAACAGGGACTTCAATCAGCCCCAGCATTTT.

The chain carries TRBV28 and TRBJ2-3; 10 bases map to TRBD1. The CDR3 is 16 amino acids. V gave up 6 bases and J gave up 5 bases; unmatched junction bases: 11. Germline V gene data show CDR1 as MDHEN and CDR2 as SYDVKM. CDR3 sequence reads: CASRGAGTGVRDTQYF. The CDR3 DNA reads as TGTGCCAGCAGGGGGGCTGGGACAGGGGTCAGAGATACGCAGTATTTT.

In this sample, this clonotype turned up a few times. The chain links TRBV7-3 to TRBJ2-3, with D maybe TRBD2 (6 bases). Germline V CDR1 and CDR2: SGHTA, FQGTGA. V was clipped by 5 bases and J by 4 bases, with 10 bases between them. There are 13 residues in the CDR3. In DNA form, the CDR3 reads TGTGCCAGCAGCACGGGACTCCCAGATACGCAGTATTTT. Translated: CASSTGLPDTQYF.

This chain joins TRBV7-8 and TRBJ1-1; tentatively, D is TRBD1 (5 bases). The CDR3 contains 14 residues. V lost 5 bases, J lost 1 base, and 11 bases lay in between. The germline CDR1 and CDR2 sequences are SGHVS and FQNEAQ. CDR3 sequence: CASSTGRQNTEAFF. Here the CDR3 DNA reads TGTGCCAGCAGCACGGGACGGCAGAACACTGAAGCTTTCTTT.

This clonotype was detected ten times or more. The genes are TRBV12-3 or TRBV12-4 and TRBJ2-5; either TRBD1 or TRBD2 may fit D (5 bases each). The CDR3 spans 15 residues. V dropped 5 bases and J dropped 1 base, with 14 bases sitting between them. The DNA of the CDR3 is TGTGCCAGCAGTACCGCCCGGGGCCCCCAAGAGACCCAGTACTTC. It codes for CASSTARGPQETQYF.

At least ten counts were recorded for this clonotype. This rearrangement joins TRBV4-2 to TRBJ2-1, with a weak D call TRBD1 (6 bases). This CDR3 is 17 amino acids long. V was shortened by 0 bases and J by 4 bases, with 16 bases between the two germline ends. Per the germline V gene, CDR1 is LGHNA and CDR2 is YNFKEQ. For the CDR3, the DNA is TGTGCCAGCAGCCAAGATCGGCAGGGGATGGGGTACAATGAGCAGTTCTTC. Its protein product is CASSQDRQGMGYNEQFF.

This clonotype was recorded many times. The CDR3 nucleotides read TGTGCCAGCAGTTACTCTGGCGATGGCTACACCTTC. This sequence encodes CASSYSGDGYTF. The chain combines TRBV6-5 with TRBJ1-2, with no clear D. This CDR3 has 12 amino acids. The V end was cut by 0 bases, the J end by 6 bases, with 5 bases between. The V gene's germline CDR1 is MNHEY and CDR2 SVGAGI.

This clonotype was found a few times. J is TRBJ2-4 and V is TRBV6-1; D is unresolved. The V gene lost 3 bases and the J gene lost 0 bases, with 9 bases spanning the gap. The CDR3 extends over 15 amino acids. The germline CDR1 and CDR2 sequences are MNHNS and SASEGT. The CDR3 nucleotides are TGTGCCAGCAGTGAGTTGGTAGTAGCCAAAAACATTCAGTACTTC. Its protein product is CASSELVVAKNIQYF.

This clonotype came up many times. The chain uses TRBV20-1 and TRBJ1-5; TRBD1 matches at 7 bases. Germline values: CDR1 DFQATT, CDR2 SNEGSKA (reference sequence). After removal of 3 bases from V and 6 bases from J, the junction contained 17 bases not matched to a gene. CDR3 size: 17 residues. CDR3 coding DNA: TGCAGTGCTAGGGATAACCGGGACAGTTTAACCCCTCAGCCCCAGCATTTT. Translation: CSARDNRDSLTPQPQHF.

This clonotype was counted a few times. The rearrangement joins TRBV11-3 to TRBJ2-1, with D tentatively TRBD1 or TRBD2 (5 bases each). Per germline, CDR1 SGHNT and CDR2 YENEEA. The CDR3 extends over 14 amino acids. V gave up 7 bases and J gave up 3 bases, with 13 bases separating them. The CDR3 region has the DNA TGTGCCAGCAAAGGGGCAGAGGGCTACAATGAGCAGTTCTTC. It is translated as CASKGAEGYNEQFF. Full variable domain (missing parts from reference TRBV11-3 and TRBJ2-1): EAGVVQSPRYKIIEKKQPVAFWCNPISGHNTLYWYLQNLGQGPELLIRYENEEAVDDSQLPKDRFSAERLKGVDSTLKIQPAELGDSAVYLCASKGAEGYNEQFFGPGTRLTVL.

This clonotype has only a few counts. The chain combines TRBV20-1 with TRBJ2-7; a possible D gene is TRBD2 (6 bases). Trimming removed 2 bases from V and 0 bases from J, with 14 bases in between. Germline CDR1 is DFQATT and CDR2 is SNEGSKA (reference sequence). The CDR3 contains 15 residues. The CDR3 DNA reads as TGCAGTGCTAGAAAGGACCGGGACTCCTCCTACGAGCAGTACTTC. This translates into CSARKDRDSSYEQYF.

This clonotype was seen at least ten times. V and J are TRBV27 and TRBJ1-1, with 8 bases that match TRBD1. Germline V gene lookup returns CDR1 MNHEY and CDR2 SMNVEV (reference sequence). The CDR3 spans 15 residues. Losses at the gene ends were 6 bases for V and 4 bases for J; bases not matched to a gene: 10. The CDR3 is CASRMGSRGRTEAFF. The DNA of the CDR3 is TGTGCCAGCAGGATGGGATCCAGGGGGCGCACTGAAGCTTTCTTT.

This clonotype has ten or more counts. The V gene is TRBV6-5, the J gene TRBJ2-1; D perhaps matches TRBD2 (7 bases). The CDR3 loop spans 12 amino acids. Germline CDR1 is MNHEY and CDR2 is SVGAGI. V was shortened by 5 bases and J by 15 bases, with 17 bases between the two germline ends. Written as DNA, the CDR3 is TGTGCCAGCAGTCCTCGGGGGCGGGGGCGGTTCTTC. This translates into CASSPRGRGRFF.

This clonotype was recorded a few times. The rearrangement links TRBV12-3 or TRBV12-4 to TRBJ1-6, with D tentatively TRBD1 (6 bases). The CDR3 length is 13 residues. Trimming took 7 bases from V and 7 from J, leaving 11 bases between them. The CDR3 loop is CASKRTANSPLHF. In nucleotides, the CDR3 is TGTGCCAGCAAACGGACAGCCAATTCACCCCTCCACTTT.

There are many counts of this clonotype. The V call is TRBV20-1, the J call TRBJ1-2; D gene uncertain. The CDR3 runs 11 residues. Germline V gene data show CDR1 as DFQATT and CDR2 as SNEGSKA (reference sequence). V was pared by 5 bases and J by 1 base, with 5 bases between. For the CDR3, the DNA is TGCAGTGCTGGGGATAACTATGGCTACACCTTC. It encodes CSAGDNYGYTF.

This clonotype was seen more than once but under ten times. This chain links TRBV4-1 with TRBJ1-1; D may be TRBD1 (6 bases). This CDR3 is 15 amino acids long. Germline V gene data show CDR1 as MGHRA and CDR2 as YSYEKL. The V end lost 4 bases, the J end lost 4 bases, and 16 bases lay between the germline ends. In nucleotides, the CDR3 is TGCGCCAGCAGCCCCGGGGGACTCAGGGGCACTGAAGCTTTCTTT. Translating it yields CASSPGGLRGTEAFF.

The chain is built from TRBV18 and TRBJ1-1; no reliable D call. Germline loops: CDR1 KGHSH, CDR2 LQKENI. CDR3 length: 12 residues. Trimming removed 3 bases from V and 8 bases from J, with 10 bases in between. The CDR3 protein is CASSPVGGEAFF. The CDR3 nucleotides are TGTGCCAGCTCACCGGTCGGAGGGGAAGCTTTCTTT.

The rearrangement links TRBV20-1 to TRBJ1-4, with unresolved D. CDR1 DFQATT and CDR2 SNEGSKA come from the germline V gene (reference sequence). V lost 0 bases to trimming and J lost 0 bases, with 17 bases between them. The CDR3 totals 18 residues. The DNA of the CDR3 is TGCAGTGCTAGAGACCCCCACATAGAACCTGCAACTAATGAAAAACTGTTTTTT. This gives the protein CSARDPHIEPATNEKLFF.

This clonotype was counted many times. The chain links TRBV4-1 to TRBJ2-1; D remains unclear. CDR1 is MGHRA, CDR2 YSYEKL, per germline. V dropped 3 bases and J dropped 5 bases, with 8 bases sitting between them. The length of the CDR3 is 13 residues. CDR3 protein: CASSHAGDNEQFF. The CDR3 DNA follows: TGCGCCAGCAGCCATGCAGGAGACAATGAGCAGTTCTTC.

This clonotype was picked up many times. This rearrangement joins TRBV5-1 to TRBJ2-3, with 9 bases that match TRBD1. Germline V gene sequence: CDR1 SGHRS, CDR2 YFSETQ. The J segment lost 2 bases and the V segment lost 4 bases, leaving 8 bases of the junction unmatched. This CDR3 has 16 residues. This CDR3 reads CASSPPWDRVTDTQYF. CDR3 DNA: TGCGCCAGCAGCCCACCTTGGGACAGGGTCACAGATACGCAGTATTTT. Full variable domain (missing parts from reference TRBV5-1 and TRBJ2-3): KAGVTQTPRYLIKTRGQQVTLSCSPISGHRSVSWYQQTPGQGLQFLFEYFSETQRNKGNFPGRFSGRQFSNSRSEMNVSTLELGDSALYLCASSPPWDRVTDTQYFGPGTRLTVL.

The chain is built from TRBV20-1 and TRBJ1-1; possibly TRBD1 for D (6 bases). In germline, CDR1 is DFQATT, CDR2 SNEGSKA (reference sequence). The CDR3 has 15 residues. The V and J ends lost 2 bases and 5 bases respectively, with 18 bases between them. The CDR3 sequence is CSARFLIRGRTEAFF. The CDR3 nucleotides read TGCAGTGCTAGATTCCTCATAAGGGGGAGGACTGAAGCTTTCTTT.

The sample holds a few counts of this clonotype. The chain has TRBV29-1 and TRBJ2-5; possible D gene TRBD2, 5 bases. The germline gives CDR1 SQVTM, CDR2 ANQGSEA. V was cut by 2 bases and J by 2 bases, with 15 bases left in between. The CDR3 sequence is 15 residues long. The CDR3 reads CSVESSRDKQETQYF. The CDR3 DNA follows: TGCAGCGTTGAATCGTCCCGGGATAAACAAGAGACCCAGTACTTC.

The chain recombines TRBV12-3 or TRBV12-4 with TRBJ1-1, with D hard to call. The CDR3 loop spans 15 amino acids. The germline V and J ends were trimmed by 1 base and 1 base, with 10 bases remaining between them. CDR3 DNA: TGTGCCAGCAGTTTAGGATTACAGCAGAACACTGAAGCTTTCTTT. Protein product: CASSLGLQQNTEAFF.

The chain uses TRBV12-2 and TRBJ2-6; TRBD1, the D gene given by the table, was not confirmed from the DNA. TRBV12-2 is a documented pseudogene. The length of the CDR3 is 18 residues. CDR3 bases: TGTGCAAGTCGCCTCGACCACAGGGGTAGAACTGGGGCCAACGTCCTGACTTTC. Translated: CASRLDHRGRTGANVLTF.